These 6 T cell receptor beta chains were sequenced from one sample in a study of blood T cell repertoires in COVID-19. Libraries were prepared by immunoSEQ multiplex PCR; TCRdb keeps only in-frame clonotypes and omits some of them. The sample has over 200,000 clones; about 85% are singletons. Sequencing input: PBMCs or T cells enriched from blood (not recorded which). These receptors were collected from a man aged 35-49 years who had recovered from COVID-19.

The genes are TRBV2 and TRBJ2-1; 9 nucleotides match TRBD1. J gave up 3 bases and V 9 bases, and 3 bases lay outside the gene matches. This CDR3 spans 13 amino acids. CDR1 SNHLY and CDR2 FYNNEI come from the germline V gene. Here the CDR3 reads CARGTGFYNEQFF. The CDR3, as DNA: TGTGCCAGGGGGACAGGGTTCTACAATGAGCAGTTCTTC.

In this sample, this clone turned up a few times. CDR3 loop: CASSPRYSATNEKLFF. CDR3 nucleotide sequence: TGTGCCAGCTCACCGCGATACAGTGCAACTAATGAAAAACTGTTTTTT. V gene TRBV18 combines with J gene TRBJ1-4; D not resolved. Trimming left V 3 bases short and J 0 bases short, with 11 bases between. CDR3 size: 16 residues. Germline-derived CDR1 and CDR2 are KGHSH and LQKENI.

This chain connects TRBV7-9 to TRBJ2-2, with TRBD1 matching over 9 bases. V trimming: 3 bases; J trimming: 6 bases; junction bases outside the gene matches: 8. The CDR3 length is 16 residues. Per the germline V gene, CDR1 is SEHNR and CDR2 is FQNEAQ (reference sequence). CDR3 region: CASSLGDRVISGELFF. DNA for the CDR3: TGTGCCAGCAGCTTGGGGGACAGGGTTATCTCCGGGGAGCTGTTTTTT.

The V gene is TRBV5-4, the J gene TRBJ2-2; 9 nucleotides align to TRBD2. There are 17 residues in the CDR3. CDR1 and CDR2 from the germline V gene are SGHNT and YYREEE (reference sequence). The ends lost 0 bases at V and 6 bases at J; junction bases unmatched: 9. For the CDR3, the DNA is TGTGCCAGCAGCTTGGTCCTTAGCGGGAGAGTTGCCGGGGAGCTGTTTTTT. Translated: CASSLVLSGRVAGELFF. The full variable domain, with the rest looked up from reference TRBV5-4 and TRBJ2-2, is ETGVTQSPTHLIKTRGQQVTLRCSSQSGHNTVSWYQQALGQGPQFIFQYYREEENGRGNFPPRFSGLQFPNYSSELNVNALELDDSALYLCASSLVLSGRVAGELFFGEGSRLTVL.

This rearrangement joins TRBV19 to TRBJ1-5, with 7 bases matching TRBD1. The CDR3 consists of 16 residues. With 2 bases clipped from V and 5 bases from J, the junction kept 9 bases outside the gene matches. Germline V lookup: CDR1 LNHDA, CDR2 SQIVND (reference sequence). The CDR3 DNA reads TGTGCCAGTAGTATAATGTATGAGGACAGGCATCAGCCCCAGCATTTT. Its translation: CASSIMYEDRHQPQHF. Together with reference TRBV19 and TRBJ1-5, the CDR3 gives the full variable domain: DGGITQSPKYLFRKEGQNVTLSCEQNLNHDAMYWYRQDPGQGLRLIYYSQIVNDFQKGDIAEGYSVSREKKESFPLTVTSAQKNPTAFYLCASSIMYEDRHQPQHFGDGTRLSIL.

The V gene is TRBV3-1 (or the pseudogene TRBV3-2), the J gene TRBJ1-2; the D gene is possibly TRBD1 (6 bases). There are 14 residues in the CDR3. The germline V gene has CDR1 LGHDT and CDR2 YNNKEL (reference sequence). V shed 4 bases and J shed 2 bases, with 11 bases lying between them. The CDR3 region has the DNA TGTGCCAGCAGCCCTACCGGGACAAACTATGGCTACACCTTC. Its protein is CASSPTGTNYGYTF.